The 5 T cell receptor beta chains listed next were all sequenced from one sample in a study of control samples from healthy donors and cancer patients. Sequencing was performed with immunoSEQ multiplex PCR; in TCRdb, only in-frame clones are kept and a portion is missing. Of some 74,000 clones in the sample, less than 95% are singletons; the top ten hold around 2.8%. The sequenced material came from blood. These receptors were taken from a woman aged 25 to 39 in good health.

The rearrangement links TRBV5-1 to TRBJ1-4; D possibly corresponds to TRBD1 (5 bases). The CDR3 runs 15 residues. The ends were cut back, 1 base at V and 5 bases at J, with 12 bases in the middle. The germline CDR1 and CDR2 sequences are SGHRS and YFSETQ. CDR3 residues: CASSLSGRVNEKLFF. As DNA, the CDR3 is TGCGCCAGCAGCTTGAGTGGCAGGGTGAATGAAAAACTGTTTTTT.

The chain combines TRBV12-3 or TRBV12-4 with TRBJ2-1; no definite D call. V lost 4 bases and J lost 3, with 7 bases in between. The CDR3 is 13 residues long. The CDR3 protein is CASSSGGYNEQFF. Here the CDR3 DNA reads TGTGCCAGCAGTTCTGGCGGCTACAATGAGCAGTTCTTC.

V and J are TRBV7-9 and TRBJ1-1; tentatively, D is TRBD1 (6 bases). Deletions cut 7 bases from V and 0 bases from J, with 18 bases between. CDR1 SEHNR and CDR2 FQNEAQ come from the germline V gene (reference sequence). The CDR3 loop spans 16 amino acids. Here the CDR3 reads CASTNRDTYMNTEAFF. In DNA form, the CDR3 reads TGTGCCAGCACCAATCGGGACACTTACATGAACACTGAAGCTTTCTTT.

This clone was picked up one time. This chain connects TRBV3-1 (or the pseudogene TRBV3-2) to TRBJ2-7; D call uncertain. V was cut by 4 bases and J by 3 bases, with 10 bases left in between. CDR1 is LGHDT and CDR2 is YNNKEL in the germline V gene (reference sequence). The CDR3 is 13 amino acids. The CDR3 sequence is CASSPGSFYEQYV. CDR3 coding DNA: TGTGCCAGCAGCCCTGGGTCTTTCTACGAGCAGTACGTC.

V gene TRBV27 combines with J gene TRBJ1-2; weak D call: TRBD1 (6 bases). The germline gives CDR1 MNHEY, CDR2 SMNVEV (reference sequence). Trimming stripped 6 bases from V and 12 bases from J, with 14 bases between. The CDR3 has 11 residues. In DNA form, the CDR3 reads TGTGCCAGCAGCCGCCCGACAGGAGACACCTTC. It yields the protein CASSRPTGDTF.